This passage covers 20 T cell receptor beta chains from one sample sequenced in a study of immune characterization of retroperitoneal liposarcoma. TCRdb re-analysed the PCR reads in MiXCR, keeping a single row per CDR3 protein. Of more than 9,000 distinct CDR3 sequences in the sample, 20% to 30% were seen once. Sequences were obtained from blood. These receptor sequences come from a male donor with retroperitoneal liposarcoma.

The V gene is TRBV6-1, the J gene TRBJ2-1; TRBD1 is a possible D gene (6 bases). The end of the DNA is better explained by TRBJ2-7, so the J call may be wrong. CDR1 and CDR2 (germline): MNHNS, SASEGT. The CDR3 runs to 12 residues. CDR3 residues: CASGQTPFQQYF. CDR3 sequence (DNA): TGTGCCAGCGGACAGACCCCTTTTCAGCAGTACTTC.

This clonotype was counted only a few times. The J gene is TRBJ2-1, the V gene TRBV6-6; 7 nucleotides align to TRBD2. V shed 5 bases and J 2 bases; nucleotides not matched to a gene: 3. This CDR3 is built from 14 residues. Germline lookup yields CDR1 MNHNY and CDR2 SVGAGI (reference sequence). In DNA, the CDR3 is TGTGCCAGCAGTCAGGCGGGGGCCTACAATGAGCAGTTCTTC. Amino acid sequence: CASSQAGAYNEQFF.

The sample holds a few counts of this clonotype. The CDR3: CASSQGRGKTEAFF. The DNA for the CDR3 is TGTGCCAGCAGCCAAGGACGGGGGAAGACTGAAGCTTTCTTT. The chain uses TRBV3-1 and TRBJ1-1, with D possibly TRBD1 on 5 matching bases. The length of the CDR3 is 14 residues. Germline CDR1 is LGHDT and CDR2 is YNNKEL (reference sequence). The V end lost 1 base, the J end lost 5 bases, and 11 bases lay between the germline ends.

Note on this clonotype: Because it lacks the conserved phenylalanine or tryptophan at the end, this CDR3 is likely a read error. The limits of the CDR3 on the DNA are not certain, so only TCRdb's listed CDR3 is given. The chain couples TRBV6-1 to TRBJ2-1. A total of 8 residues make up the CDR3, ends included. Per the germline V gene, CDR1 is MNHNS and CDR2 is SASEGT. CDR3 region: CASSEALG.

This rearrangement joins TRBV6-1 to TRBJ2-1, with 9 bases lining up with TRBD1. With V trimmed by 4 bases and J by 8 bases, 9 bases remained unmatched. CDR1 MNHNS and CDR2 SASEGT come from the germline V gene. CDR3 length: 15 residues. CDR3 region: CASSGMDRGYDEQFF. CDR3 nucleotide sequence: TGTGCCAGCAGTGGGATGGACAGGGGTTACGATGAGCAGTTCTTC.

This clonotype was recorded at least ten times. CDR3 region: CASSWDPTGLQETQYF. The DNA for the CDR3 is TGTGCCAGCAGCTGGGACCCTACGGGGCTCCAAGAGACCCAGTACTTC. V gene TRBV6-1 combines with J gene TRBJ2-5; TRBD1 or TRBD2 may be the D gene (5 bases each). Deletions cut 6 bases from V and 1 base from J, with 18 bases between. This CDR3 comprises 16 residues. Germline V lookup: CDR1 MNHNS, CDR2 SASEGT.

This clonotype has only a few counts. V and J are TRBV4-1 and TRBJ2-1; D is possibly TRBD2 (7 bases). The CDR3 runs to 16 residues. Between the trimmed V and J ends, which lost 0 bases and 4 bases, there was a span of 13 bases. Germline lookup yields CDR1 MGHRA and CDR2 YSYEKL. The CDR3 bases are TGCGCCAGCAGCCAAGATCTTGCGGGGGCTTACAATGAGCAGTTCTTC. It specifies CASSQDLAGAYNEQFF.

By share, this clonotype counts as medium-sized. The rearrangement links TRBV27 to TRBJ2-1; D unclear. The V and J ends lost 6 bases and 7 bases respectively, with 7 bases between them. Germline V gene lookup returns CDR1 MNHEY and CDR2 SMNVEV (reference sequence). The CDR3 is 11 residues long. CDR3 sequence (DNA): TGTGCCAGCAGGCAACAAAATGAGCAGTTCTTC. It yields the protein CASRQQNEQFF.

V usage is TRBV19 and J usage is TRBJ2-3; D perhaps matches TRBD1 (5 bases). Trimming stripped 5 bases from V and 0 bases from J, with 9 bases between. Germline CDR1 LNHDA, CDR2 SQIVND (reference sequence). This CDR3 has 14 amino acids. The CDR3 DNA is TGTGCCAGTAGTGGCAGGGCTAGCACAGATACGCAGTATTTT. This sequence encodes CASSGRASTDTQYF.

As regards this clonotype: The CDR3 does not close with the conserved phenylalanine or tryptophan, likely indicating a read error. CDR3 coding DNA: TGTGCCAGCAGCTTGGACCCGGGTGATTATTCCTACGAGCAGTTCTTA. This translates into CASSLDPGDYSYEQFL. J is TRBJ2-1 and V is TRBV5-4; D not certain. CDR1 SGHNT and CDR2 YYREEE come from the germline V gene (reference sequence). This CDR3 spans 16 amino acids. V was shortened by 0 bases and J by 10 bases, with 20 bases between the two germline ends.

The V and J genes are TRBV6-1 and TRBJ2-1; D ambiguous. The V gene lost 2 bases and the J gene lost 10 bases, with 9 bases spanning the gap. The CDR3 runs to 12 residues. Germline-derived CDR1 and CDR2 are MNHNS and SASEGT. The CDR3 DNA sequence: TGTGCCAGCAGTGAATTAAGCTACGAGCAGTTCTTC. It yields the protein CASSELSYEQFF.

The chain links TRBV11-3 to TRBJ2-1; 9 bases match TRBD1. Trimming took 5 bases from V and 6 from J; bases not matched to a gene: 5. The CDR3 covers 14 residues. Germline V gives CDR1 SGHNT, CDR2 YENEEA. CDR3 amino acids: CASSPRTGVNEQFF. In DNA, the CDR3 is TGTGCCAGCAGCCCAAGGACAGGGGTCAATGAGCAGTTCTTC. Complete variable domain (other parts from reference TRBV11-3 and TRBJ2-1): EAGVVQSPRYKIIEKKQPVAFWCNPISGHNTLYWYLQNLGQGPELLIRYENEEAVDDSQLPKDRFSAERLKGVDSTLKIQPAELGDSAVYLCASSPRTGVNEQFFGPGTRLTVL.

The chain links TRBV27 to TRBJ2-7, with D tentatively TRBD1 or TRBD2 (5 bases each). The CDR3 contains 16 residues. V lost 4 bases, J lost 0 bases, and 16 bases lay in between. The germline gives CDR1 MNHEY, CDR2 SMNVEV (reference sequence). The CDR3 nucleotides read TGTGCCAGCAGTTCACTCGGGGCCGCCAGCTCCTACGAGCAGTACTTC. Protein product: CASSSLGAASSYEQYF.

The chain recombines TRBV6-1 with TRBJ2-3; D is tentatively TRBD1 or TRBD2 (6 bases each). CDR1 MNHNS and CDR2 SASEGT come from the germline V gene. The CDR3 has 14 amino acids. V was clipped by 3 bases and J by 2 bases, with 9 bases between them. The CDR3 loop is CASSDRGPTDTQYF. As DNA, the CDR3 is TGTGCCAGCAGTGACCGGGGGCCCACAGATACGCAGTATTTT.

In its sample, this clonotype was seen a few times. The genes are TRBV6-1 and TRBJ2-5; TRBD1 is a possible D gene (6 bases). Judging by the DNA end, TRBJ2-7 fits better; the J call may be wrong. The CDR3 contains 14 residues. Germline loops: CDR1 MNHNS, CDR2 SASEGT. This CDR3 is CASSSQTGDYEQYF. The CDR3 coding sequence is TGTGCCAGCAGTTCCCAGACAGGTGACTACGAGCAGTACTTC.

This chain joins TRBV6-6 and TRBJ2-3, with 8 bases that match TRBD2. Germline CDR1 MNHNY, CDR2 SVGAGI (reference sequence). This CDR3 is built from 17 residues. V was pared by 0 bases and J by 2 bases, with 7 bases of the junction left unmatched. For the CDR3, the DNA is TGTGCCAGCAGTTACTCTCGCGGGGGGATCCTCACAGATACGCAGTATTTT. This codes for CASSYSRGGILTDTQYF.

The chain uses TRBV6-1 and TRBJ2-5, with D uncertain. The CDR3 has 14 amino acids. CDR1 and CDR2 from the germline V gene are MNHNS and SASEGT. Trimming removed 1 base at V and 11 bases at J, with 17 bases between. The CDR3 DNA reads TGTGCCAGCAGTGAAGTCGTGGGCGATGTCGGGCAGTACTTC. Its translation is CASSEVVGDVGQYF.

This clonotype was detected a few times. The J gene is TRBJ2-2, the V gene TRBV5-1, with TRBD2 matching 10 bases. Germline lookup yields CDR1 SGHRS and CDR2 YFSETQ. The CDR3 runs 17 residues. Trimming cost V 1 base and J 5 bases; bases outside gene matches: 8. CDR3: CASSLTWSSGGTGELFF. The CDR3 coding sequence is TGCGCCAGCAGCTTGACCTGGTCTAGCGGGGGAACCGGGGAGCTGTTTTTT.

The rearrangement links TRBV15 to TRBJ2-1, with 10 bases identical to TRBD2. Losses at the gene ends were 1 base for V and 7 bases for J; bases not matched to a gene: 10. Germline V gene data show CDR1 as LNHNV and CDR2 as YYDKDF (reference sequence). CDR3 size: 17 residues. CDR3 nucleotide sequence: TGTGCCACCAGCAGAGGAGGAGCGGGGGGGCCCCTAAATGAGCAGTTCTTC. This gives the protein CATSRGGAGGPLNEQFF. The full variable domain, rest sourced from reference TRBV15 and TRBJ2-1, is DAMVIQNPRYQVTQFGKPVTLSCSQTLNHNVMYWYQQKSSQAPKLLFHYYDKDFNNEADTPDNFQSRRPNTSFCFLDIRSPGLGDTAMYLCATSRGGAGGPLNEQFFGPGTRLTVL.

The chain joins TRBV4-1 to TRBJ2-5, with 7 bases identical to TRBD2. Germline loops: CDR1 MGHRA, CDR2 YSYEKL. The CDR3 runs 17 residues. The ends lost 3 bases at V and 1 base at J; junction bases unmatched: 11. The CDR3 reads CASSHRLGSGAQETQYF. CDR3 sequence (DNA): TGCGCCAGCAGCCATCGTCTGGGAAGCGGGGCCCAAGAGACCCAGTACTTC.